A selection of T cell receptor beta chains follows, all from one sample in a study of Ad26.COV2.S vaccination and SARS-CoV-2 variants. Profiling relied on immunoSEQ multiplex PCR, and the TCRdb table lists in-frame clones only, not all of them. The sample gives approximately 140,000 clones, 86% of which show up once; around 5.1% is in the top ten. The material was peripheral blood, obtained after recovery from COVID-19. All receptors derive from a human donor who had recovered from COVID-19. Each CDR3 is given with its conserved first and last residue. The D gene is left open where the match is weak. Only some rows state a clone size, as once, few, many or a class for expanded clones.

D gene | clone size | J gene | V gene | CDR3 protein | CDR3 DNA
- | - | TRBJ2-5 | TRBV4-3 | CASSQELIGFQETQYF | TGCGCCAGCAGCCAAGAGTTGATCGGGTTTCAAGAGACCCAGTACTTC
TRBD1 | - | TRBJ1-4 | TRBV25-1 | CASSGNTGGNEKLFF | TGTGCCAGCAGTGGCAATACAGGGGGCAATGAAAAACTGTTTTTT
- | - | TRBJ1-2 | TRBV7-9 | CASSFSQGFYGYTF | TGTGCCAGCAGCTTTTCCCAGGGTTTTTATGGCTACACCTTC
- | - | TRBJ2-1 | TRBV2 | CASSVHTTLATSSYNEQFF | TGTGCCAGCAGTGTACACACGACACTAGCAACCAGCTCCTACAATGAGCAGTTCTTC
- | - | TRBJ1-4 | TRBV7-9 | CASSLEGRNEKLFF | TGTGCCAGCAGCTTAGAGGGGAGAAATGAAAAACTGTTTTTT
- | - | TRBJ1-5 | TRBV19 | CASKMTGGGYSNQPQHF | TGTGCCAGTAAGATGACAGGAGGGGGATATAGCAATCAGCCCCAGCATTTT
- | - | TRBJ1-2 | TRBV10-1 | CASSDGENGYTF | TGCGCCAGCAGTGATGGGGAGAATGGCTACACCTTC
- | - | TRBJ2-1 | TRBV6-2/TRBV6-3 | CASSPSPLAYSYNEQFF | TGTGCCAGCAGTCCATCCCCCCTAGCTTATAGTTACAATGAGCAGTTCTTC
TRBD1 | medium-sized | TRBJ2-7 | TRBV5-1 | CASSLRPQGASYEQYF | TGCGCCAGCAGCTTGCGCCCTCAGGGGGCCTCCTACGAGCAGTACTTC
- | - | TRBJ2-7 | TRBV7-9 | CASSHSYEQYF | TGTGCCAGCAGCCATTCCTACGAGCAGTACTTC
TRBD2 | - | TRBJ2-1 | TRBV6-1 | CASSGPGLAGYNEQFF | TGTGCCAGCAGTGGACCAGGACTAGCGGGCTACAATGAGCAGTTCTTC
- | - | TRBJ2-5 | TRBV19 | CASRSTYYQETQYF | TGTGCCAGTAGGTCCACGTACTACCAAGAGACCCAGTACTTC
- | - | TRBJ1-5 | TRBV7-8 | CASSLTGPGNQPQHF | TGTGCCAGCAGCTTAACAGGGCCAGGCAATCAGCCCCAGCATTTT
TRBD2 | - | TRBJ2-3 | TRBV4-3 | CASSQGLADADTQYF | TGCGCCAGCAGCCAAGGACTAGCGGATGCAGATACGCAGTATTTT
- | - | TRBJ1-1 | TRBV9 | CASSPGGGTEAFF | TGTGCCAGCAGCCCCGGAGGGGGCACTGAAGCTTTCTTT
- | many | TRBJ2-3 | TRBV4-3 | CASSQDRVDTQYF | TGCGCCAGCAGCCAAGATCGGGTAGATACGCAGTATTTT
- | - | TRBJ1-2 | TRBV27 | CASSLSGTGYGYTF | TGTGCCAGCAGTTTAAGTGGGACCGGCTATGGCTACACCTTC
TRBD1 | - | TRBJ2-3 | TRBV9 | CASSVAQGGHTDTQYF | TGTGCCAGCAGCGTAGCTCAAGGGGGCCACACAGATACGCAGTATTTT
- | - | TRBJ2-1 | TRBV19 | CASSWGSANEQFF | TGTGCCAGTAGTTGGGGTTCAGCCAATGAGCAGTTCTTC
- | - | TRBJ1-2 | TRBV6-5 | CASREGHADGGYTF | TGTGCCAGCAGGGAGGGACACGCCGACGGTGGCTACACCTTC
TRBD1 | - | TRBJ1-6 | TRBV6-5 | CASGGQAVYNSPLHF | TGTGCCAGCGGAGGACAGGCTGTCTATAATTCACCCCTCCACTTT
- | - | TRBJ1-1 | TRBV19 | CASSTAPNTEAFF | TGTGCCAGTAGCACCGCCCCGAACACTGAAGCTTTCTTT
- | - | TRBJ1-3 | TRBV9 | CASSVAPLFQGNTIYF | TGTGCCAGCAGCGTAGCCCCTTTGTTCCAGGGTAACACCATATATTTT
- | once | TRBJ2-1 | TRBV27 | CASSLPSNEQFF | TGTGCCAGCAGTTTACCATCCAATGAGCAGTTCTTC
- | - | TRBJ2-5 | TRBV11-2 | CASSPPSGTETQYF | TGTGCCAGCAGCCCCCCTTCAGGGACCGAGACCCAGTACTTC
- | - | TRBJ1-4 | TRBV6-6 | CASIYMGGPNEKLFF | TGTGCCAGCATTTATATGGGGGGACCTAATGAAAAACTGTTTTTT
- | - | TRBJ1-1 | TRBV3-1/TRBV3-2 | CASSQNLRAEAFF | TGTGCCAGCAGCCAAAACCTTCGGGCTGAAGCTTTCTTT
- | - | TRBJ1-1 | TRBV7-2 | CASSLAPANTEAFF | TGTGCCAGCAGCTTAGCCCCCGCCAACACTGAAGCTTTCTTT
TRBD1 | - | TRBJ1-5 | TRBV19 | CASTSTGFSNQPQHF | TGTGCCAGTACCTCGACAGGGTTTAGCAATCAGCCCCAGCATTTT
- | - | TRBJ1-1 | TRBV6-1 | CASSERVGNTEAFF | TGTGCCAGCAGTGAAAGGGTGGGGAACACTGAAGCTTTCTTT
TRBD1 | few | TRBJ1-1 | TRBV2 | CASSLRTGGTEAFF | TGTGCCAGCAGTCTCCGGACAGGGGGCACTGAAGCTTTCTTT